Below are 2 T cell receptor beta chains sequenced from a single sample in a study of cytomegalovirus exposure and HLA in healthy donors. This PCR relied on a set of 60 Vbeta primers and 13 Jbeta primers. TCRdb's table, derived via immunoSEQ multiplex PCR, lists solely in-frame clones and lacks some. The sample consists of about 130,000 clones, approximately 78% of them appearing once. Material for sequencing was PBMCs. The origin of the receptors is a woman in her thirties or forties in good health and CMV-seropositive.

This chain connects TRBV7-2 to TRBJ2-5; D unclear. Germline assignment: CDR1 SGHTA and CDR2 FQGNSA. Between the trimmed V and J ends, which lost 5 bases and 0 bases, there was a span of 4 bases. The CDR3 has 12 amino acids. In DNA form, the CDR3 reads TGTGCCAGCAGCCGGTACCAAGAGACCCAGTACTTC. It yields the protein CASSRYQETQYF.

The sample holds one count of this clone. The chain carries TRBV6-5 and TRBJ2-1; 12 nucleotides align to TRBD1. The J segment lost 8 bases and the V segment lost 0 bases, leaving 5 bases of the junction unmatched. This CDR3 is 16 amino acids long. Germline loops: CDR1 MNHEY, CDR2 SVGAGI. CDR3 residues: CASSYSGTGGLYEQFF. In DNA, the CDR3 is TGTGCCAGCAGTTACTCTGGGACAGGGGGCTTGTATGAGCAGTTCTTC.